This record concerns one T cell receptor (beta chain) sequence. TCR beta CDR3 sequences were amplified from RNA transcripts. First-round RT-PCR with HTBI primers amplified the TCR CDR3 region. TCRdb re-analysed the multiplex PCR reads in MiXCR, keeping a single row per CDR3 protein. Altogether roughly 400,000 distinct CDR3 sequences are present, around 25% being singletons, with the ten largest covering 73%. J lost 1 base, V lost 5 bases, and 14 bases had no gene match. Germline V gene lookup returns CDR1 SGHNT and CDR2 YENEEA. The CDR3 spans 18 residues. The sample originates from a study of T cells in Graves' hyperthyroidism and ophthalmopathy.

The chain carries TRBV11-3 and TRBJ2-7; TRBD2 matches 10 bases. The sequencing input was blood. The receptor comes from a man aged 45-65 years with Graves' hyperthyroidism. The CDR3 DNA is TGTGCCAGCAGCCCGATAATAGGGCTAGCGGGAGTTTCCTACGAGCAGTACTTC. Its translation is CASSPIIGLAGVSYEQYF.